This entry lists 11 T cell receptor beta chains sequenced from one sample in a study of blood T cells in healthy people across ages (dated by TCRdb to between 2014 and 2017). To prepare the library, 5' RACE was applied. The sequencing machine was an Illumina HiSeq 2500. A second PCR of about 7 to 12 cycles was run with a J-beta primer mix and a sample-barcoded 5' primer. TCRdb cleaned the public reads at Q25 with fastp, built clones with MiXCR and kept in-frame beta chains. Records with the same CDR3 protein are collapsed into one entry carrying the most frequent genes and DNA. The sample data list approximately 830,000 distinct CDR3 sequences, and less than 80% of these were observed just once. Jointly, the top ten make up about 30% of the sample. The source material was blood. The receptors were sampled from a man younger than 45 in good health.

The chain couples TRBV20-1 to TRBJ2-6; 10 bases are a match to TRBD1. The germline V gene encodes CDR1 DFQATT and CDR2 SNEGSKA (reference sequence). The V gene end was trimmed by 6 bases and the J gene end by 4 bases; junction bases not matched to a gene: 9. There are 16 residues in the CDR3. The CDR3 protein is CSARQGAGAGANVLTF. The DNA of the CDR3 is TGCAGTGCCCGACAGGGGGCGGGCGCGGGGGCCAACGTCCTGACTTTC.

The rearrangement links TRBV9 to TRBJ2-3; 8 bases fit TRBD2. Germline CDR1 is SGDLS and CDR2 is YYNGEE. This CDR3 has 15 residues. With 0 bases clipped from V and 7 bases from J, the junction kept 7 bases outside the gene matches. CDR3 bases: TGTGCCAGCAGCGTAGGCGGGGGGCTCGCAAATACGCAGTATTTT. It specifies CASSVGGGLANTQYF.

The chain has TRBV30 and TRBJ2-3; D gene ambiguous. Trimming removed 0 bases at V and 6 bases at J, with 10 bases between. The germline gives CDR1 GTSNPN, CDR2 SVGIG (reference sequence). The CDR3 is 13 residues long. The CDR3 loop is CAWSVPLGDTQYF. Written as DNA, the CDR3 is TGTGCCTGGAGTGTACCCCTGGGGGATACGCAGTATTTT.

The chain has TRBV7-2 and TRBJ2-5, with 8 bases fitting TRBD1. The CDR3 has 15 residues. In germline, CDR1 is SGHTA, CDR2 FQGNSA. J gave up 5 bases and V 6 bases, and 11 bases lay outside the gene matches. The CDR3 DNA is TGTGCCAGCAGGAGCCGAGACAGGGGTGGGGAGACCCAGTACTTC. Encoded protein: CASRSRDRGGETQYF. Looking up the rest from reference TRBV7-2 and TRBJ2-5 gives the full variable domain: GAGVSQSPSNKVTEKGKDVELRCDPISGHTALYWYRQSLGQGLEFLIYFQGNSAPDKSGLPSDRFSAERTGGSVSTLTIQRTQQEDSAVYLCASRSRDRGGETQYFGPGTRLLVL.

V gene TRBV20-1 combines with J gene TRBJ1-1; D is undetermined. Germline V gene lookup returns CDR1 DFQATT and CDR2 SNEGSKA (reference sequence). The CDR3 length is 11 residues. The CDR3 DNA sequence: TGCAGCCTCACCCCGGAGACTGAAGCTTTCTTT. Its protein is CSLTPETEAFF.

This clonotype has just one count. The J gene is TRBJ2-6, the V gene TRBV2; D may correspond to TRBD1 or TRBD2 (6 bases each). The CDR3 spans 16 residues. Deletions cut 10 bases from V and 2 bases from J, with 18 bases between. CDR1 and CDR2 from the germline V gene are SNHLY and FYNNEI. Here the CDR3 reads CATLNRGGTGANVLTF. The CDR3 DNA reads TGTGCCACCCTCAATAGAGGGGGGACTGGGGCCAACGTCCTGACTTTC.

The rearrangement uses TRBV6-2 or TRBV6-3 and TRBJ2-7; D gene uncertain. The CDR3 has 12 amino acids. CDR1 is MNHEY and CDR2 is SVGEGT in the germline V gene. V was clipped by 6 bases and J by 3 bases, with 9 bases between them. The CDR3 DNA follows: TGTGCCAGCAGGTATGGAGACTACGAGCAGTACTTC. Translated, it gives CASRYGDYEQYF.

This chain joins TRBV29-1 and TRBJ1-1; D ambiguous. The CDR3 loop spans 14 amino acids. V lost 1 base, J lost 1 base, and 10 bases lay in between. Germline V gene lookup returns CDR1 SQVTM and CDR2 ANQGSEA. CDR3 sequence: CSVEAAAQNTEAFF. In DNA form, the CDR3 reads TGCAGCGTTGAAGCGGCAGCTCAGAACACTGAAGCTTTCTTT.

J is TRBJ2-1 and V is TRBV15; the match to TRBD2 covers 12 bases. The CDR3 consists of 17 residues. With V trimmed by 3 bases and J by 3 bases, 6 bases remained unmatched. The germline V gene encodes CDR1 LNHNV and CDR2 YYDKDF (reference sequence). For the CDR3, the DNA is TGTGCCACCAGCAGTCCGACTAGCGGGAGCCTCTACAATGAGCAGTTCTTC. This codes for CATSSPTSGSLYNEQFF.

Notes on this clonotype: A single base separates this from a much larger clone, so it may be a read error. The CDR3 DNA is TGTGTCAGCAGTCGGGACAGGGATGAGCAGTTCTTC. Translation: CVSSRDRDEQFF. The rearrangement joins TRBV2 to TRBJ2-1, with 9 bases fitting TRBD1. This CDR3 has 12 residues. Germline CDR1 is SNHLY and CDR2 is FYNNEI.

The chain joins TRBV12-3 or TRBV12-4 to TRBJ2-7; 8 nucleotides align to TRBD1. CDR3 length: 15 residues. Trimming removed 4 bases from V and 4 bases from J; junction bases left unmatched: 9. The CDR3 sequence is CASSSPGQVMYEQYF. CDR3 in DNA: TGTGCCAGCAGTTCCCCGGGACAGGTGATGTACGAGCAGTACTTC.